This is a list of T cell receptor beta chains from one sample in a study of T-cell memory formation after mild COVID-19. Using its own MiXCR run on the 5' RACE reads, TCRdb lists one record per CDR3 protein. This table has 390,000 or so distinct CDR3 sequences, more than 15% appearing once. Sequenced input: PBMCs or a T cell subset sorted from them (not recorded which). The source is a man aged 18 to 35 who had mild COVID-19 (a few samples of this study predate the infection). Cell type and time point are not known. Both conserved end residues are part of each CDR3. Fields, in order: V gene, D gene, CDR3 length, J gene, clone size, CDR3 protein, CDR3 DNA. The D gene is left open where the match is weak. The listing skips clone size in some rows; elsewhere it reads once, few, many or a size class.

TRBV11-2	-	12	TRBJ2-3	few	CASSRGTLSQYF	TGTGCCAGCAGTCGTGGGACGCTTTCGCAGTATTTT
TRBV7-2	-	15	TRBJ1-1	-	CASSWAGVRNTEAFF	TGTGCCAGCAGCTGGGCAGGGGTAAGAAACACTGAAGCTTTCTTT
TRBV11-2	-	16	TRBJ1-2	-	CASSPGVGNRVLGYTF	TGTGCCAGCAGCCCGGGGGTGGGGAACAGGGTGTTGGGCTACACCTTC
TRBV9	-	12	TRBJ1-1	-	CASSVSGGRAFF	TGTGCCAGCAGCGTATCCGGAGGGAGAGCTTTCTTT
TRBV4-3	TRBD1	15	TRBJ2-1	-	CASSLGTGQDNEQFF	TGCGCCAGCAGCCTTGGGACAGGGCAGGACAATGAGCAGTTCTTC
TRBV20-1	-	11	TRBJ2-3	few	CSAAGGDTQYF	TGCAGTGCGGCTGGGGGCGATACGCAGTATTTT
TRBV12-3/TRBV12-4	TRBD2	14	TRBJ2-7	many	CASSLTSGGYEQYF	TGTGCCAGCAGCTTAACTAGCGGGGGTTACGAGCAGTACTTC
TRBV5-4	-	15	TRBJ2-6	once	CASRRLASGANVLTF	TGTGCCAGCAGGAGACTGGCCTCTGGGGCCAACGTCCTGACTTTC
TRBV13	TRBD2	14	TRBJ2-7	-	CASSKGEGLYEQYF	TGTGCCAGCAGCAAAGGGGAGGGTCTCTACGAGCAGTACTTC
TRBV5-1	-	14	TRBJ1-5	few	CASSSGLSNQPQHF	TGCGCCAGCAGCTCGGGACTTAGCAATCAGCCCCAGCATTTT
TRBV5-1	-	13	TRBJ2-5	few	CASSLGVFETQYF	TGCGCCAGCAGCTTGGGGGTGTTCGAGACCCAGTACTTC
TRBV7-9	TRBD1	14	TRBJ2-5	few	CASSPGTAEETQYF	TGTGCCAGCAGCCCAGGGACAGCCGAAGAGACCCAGTACTTC
TRBV18	-	13	TRBJ2-7	few	CASSPRNVYEQYF	TGTGCCAGCTCACCTAGAAACGTCTACGAGCAGTACTTC
TRBV4-3	-	15	TRBJ2-2	few	CASSHPTRYTGELFF	TGCGCCAGCAGCCACCCCACACGGTACACCGGGGAGCTGTTTTTT
TRBV7-8	TRBD1	15	TRBJ2-5	-	CASSGRDRVGETQYF	TGTGCCAGCAGCGGCCGGGACAGGGTGGGAGAGACCCAGTACTTC
TRBV5-1	TRBD1	18	TRBJ2-2	-	CASSSTGAQNMNTGELFF	TGCGCCAGCAGCTCAACAGGGGCCCAAAACATGAACACCGGGGAGCTGTTTTTT
TRBV15	-	13	TRBJ2-7	many	CATSLSVSYEQYF	TGTGCCACCAGCTTGTCAGTCTCCTACGAGCAGTACTTC
TRBV7-3	-	14	TRBJ2-1	few	CASSLNPGVNEQFF	TGTGCCAGCAGCTTAAATCCAGGGGTGAATGAGCAGTTCTTC
TRBV29-1	-	13	TRBJ2-1	-	CSAGQQGYNEQFF	TGCAGCGCCGGTCAACAGGGCTACAATGAGCAGTTCTTC
TRBV7-2	TRBD1	14	TRBJ2-4	few	CASSRRTGGGIQYF	TGTGCCAGCAGCAGGCGGACAGGGGGTGGCATTCAGTACTTC
TRBV11-2	-	13	TRBJ1-1	-	CASSFPGDWGAFF	TGTGCCAGCAGCTTCCCGGGGGATTGGGGAGCTTTCTTT
TRBV5-1	-	15	TRBJ2-5	few	CASSRTSSFSETQYF	TGCGCCAGCAGTCGAACTAGCTCCTTCTCAGAGACCCAGTACTTC
TRBV5-5	-	15	TRBJ2-7	-	CASSFRGGRPYEQYF	TGTGCCAGCAGCTTCCGGGGTGGAAGGCCCTACGAGCAGTACTTC
TRBV7-2	-	15	TRBJ2-1	-	CASSLAQGTDNEQFF	TGTGCCAGCAGCCTGGCGCAAGGCACCGACAATGAGCAGTTCTTC
TRBV6-1	TRBD1	15	TRBJ1-5	few	CASSRQGIGNQPQHF	TGTGCCAGCAGTCGACAGGGGATTGGTAATCAGCCCCAGCATTTT
TRBV15	-	16	TRBJ1-4	few	CATSRDPGATNEKLFF	TGTGCCACCAGCAGGGACCCCGGTGCAACTAATGAAAAACTGTTTTTT